The 30 T cell receptor beta chains in this list originate from one sample, sequenced in a study of T cells after yellow fever vaccination. TCRdb re-derived calls from the 5' RACE reads in MiXCR, one entry per CDR3 protein. Here the sample spans some 550,000 distinct CDR3 sequences, roughly 21% being singletons. The sample here was PBMCs, taken 15 days after the yellow fever booster vaccination. Receptors were obtained from a man aged 25-40 years who received the YFV17D yellow fever vaccine.

The chain is built from TRBV25-1 and TRBJ2-1; 8 bases match TRBD1. V lost 8 bases and J lost 4; bases outside the gene matches: 10. Germline-derived CDR1 and CDR2 are MGHDK and SYGVNS. CDR3 length: 15 residues. The CDR3, as DNA: TGTGCCAGCGGCAACCGGGACAGGTTATACAATGAGCAGTTCTTC. It translates to CASGNRDRLYNEQFF.

The chain is built from TRBV12-3 or TRBV12-4 and TRBJ2-1; TRBD2 agrees at 12 bases. V was clipped by 5 bases and J by 7 bases; unmatched bases: 9. CDR3 length equals 16 residues. CDR3 in DNA: TGTGCCAGCAGTCGGACTAGCGGGACGATGGGTAATGAGCAGTTCTTC. This translates into CASSRTSGTMGNEQFF.

The V and J genes are TRBV10-3 and TRBJ1-1; D uncertain. Germline CDR1 is ENHRY and CDR2 is SYGVKD. The ends were cut back, 4 bases at V and 1 base at J, with 7 bases in the middle. This CDR3 is 13 amino acids long. The CDR3 coding sequence is TGTGCCATCAGTGGGGGTTCGAACACTGAAGCTTTCTTT. It yields the protein CAISGGSNTEAFF.

The rearrangement joins TRBV6-5 to TRBJ2-2; D is uncertain. Trimming left V 2 bases short and J 4 bases short, with 11 bases between. Germline V CDR1 and CDR2: MNHEY, SVGAGI. This CDR3 contains 15 residues. Here the CDR3 reads CASSYPRSGTGELFF. The CDR3 DNA reads TGTGCCAGCAGTTACCCCCGTAGTGGCACCGGGGAGCTGTTTTTT.

This clonotype was picked up a small number of times. The V call is TRBV7-9, the J call TRBJ2-6; 7 bases line up with TRBD1. The CDR3 length is 14 residues. Germline V gene sequence: CDR1 SEHNR, CDR2 FQNEAQ (reference sequence). The CDR3: CALATGPGANVLTF. CDR3 nucleotide sequence: TGTGCGCTCGCGACAGGGCCTGGGGCCAACGTCCTGACTTTC.

This clonotype was found many times. The chain is built from TRBV5-4 and TRBJ2-2; 8 nucleotides agree with TRBD1. The germline CDR1 and CDR2 sequences are SGHNT and YYREEE (reference sequence). The CDR3 runs 16 residues. Germline trimming cut 4 bases from V and 2 bases from J; bases unmatched to any gene: 7. The CDR3 loop reads CASSPQGAYNTGELFF. The CDR3 nucleotides are TGTGCCAGCAGCCCGCAGGGGGCGTATAACACCGGGGAGCTGTTTTTT.

This chain connects TRBV7-2 to TRBJ2-7; D gene uncertain. Germline CDR1 is SGHTA and CDR2 is FQGNSA. Deletions cut 1 base from V and 7 bases from J, with 14 bases between. CDR3 length equals 14 residues. CDR3 sequence (DNA): TGTGCCAGCAGCTTAGTGTGGGCCCCTGGAGAGCAGTACTTC. The encoded protein is CASSLVWAPGEQYF.

The V call is TRBV20-1, the J call TRBJ1-4; 9 nucleotides line up with TRBD1. The trim removed 5 bases at V and 1 base at J, leaving 5 bases unmatched. Germline CDR1 is DFQATT and CDR2 is SNEGSKA (reference sequence). The CDR3 is 15 residues long. The CDR3 region is CSAQLGQGTNEKLFF. Here the CDR3 DNA reads TGCAGTGCTCAACTGGGACAGGGAACTAATGAAAAACTGTTTTTT.

The chain joins TRBV24-1 to TRBJ2-3; 7 nucleotides match TRBD1. V gave up 3 bases and J gave up 4 bases; unmatched junction bases: 6. The CDR3 length is 15 residues. The germline V gene has CDR1 KGHDR and CDR2 SFDVKD. The CDR3 DNA follows: TGTGCCACCAGTGATCCTACTCAGGGGGCAGATACGCAGTATTTT. Translated, it gives CATSDPTQGADTQYF.

This chain connects TRBV6-5 to TRBJ2-5; possible D gene TRBD1, 6 bases. The CDR3 spans 14 residues. The germline V and J ends were trimmed by 0 bases and 5 bases, with 10 bases remaining between them. In germline, CDR1 is MNHEY, CDR2 SVGAGI. The CDR3 coding sequence is TGTGCCAGCAGTTACTCGCAGGGGTTGGAGACCCAGTACTTC. Protein product: CASSYSQGLETQYF.

This clonotype was picked up a small number of times. V gene TRBV29-1 combines with J gene TRBJ2-1; no reliable D call. Germline V CDR1 and CDR2: SQVTM, ANQGSEA. The CDR3 consists of 15 residues. V was trimmed by 4 bases and J by 2 bases, leaving 15 bases between them. The CDR3 DNA reads TGCAGCGTTGGCAACACGGCGGCCACCTACAATGAGCAGTTCTTC. It encodes CSVGNTAATYNEQFF.

This clonotype was recorded a few times. The V gene is TRBV28, the J gene TRBJ2-1; D is possibly TRBD1 (5 bases). V was clipped by 5 bases and J by 0 bases, with 11 bases between them. Germline V gene data show CDR1 as MDHEN and CDR2 as SYDVKM. This CDR3 has 15 residues. In nucleotides, the CDR3 is TGTGCCAGCAGTGAACAGGTGAGCTCCTACAATGAGCAGTTCTTC. The encoded protein is CASSEQVSSYNEQFF.

The genes are TRBV10-3 and TRBJ2-7; D gene ambiguous. From germline, CDR1 is ENHRY and CDR2 SYGVKD. This CDR3 region has 15 residues. V gave up 10 bases and J gave up 2 bases, with 21 bases separating them. The chain's CDR3 is CATHGGNFITYEQYF. In DNA, the CDR3 is TGTGCCACTCACGGCGGCAACTTCATAACCTACGAGCAGTACTTC.

This clonotype was seen a handful of times. The rearrangement links TRBV7-9 to TRBJ2-7, with 8 bases aligning to TRBD1. CDR3 length: 15 amino acids. With 1 base clipped from V and 6 bases from J, the junction kept 8 bases outside the gene matches. In germline, CDR1 is SEHNR, CDR2 FQNEAQ (reference sequence). CDR3 bases: TGTGCCAGCAGCTTAGATGTGACAGGGGAAGCCGAGCAGTACTTC. Protein sequence: CASSLDVTGEAEQYF. The full variable domain, in which reference TRBV7-9 and TRBJ2-7 provide the parts outside the CDR3, is DTGVSQNPRHKITKRGQNVTFRCDPISEHNRLYWYRQTLGQGPEFLTYFQNEAQLEKSRLLSDRFSAERPKGSFSTLEIQRTEQGDSAMYLCASSLDVTGEAEQYFGPGTRLTVT.

This chain connects TRBV10-3 to TRBJ2-7, with D perhaps matching TRBD1 or TRBD2 (5 bases each). Germline V gene data show CDR1 as ENHRY and CDR2 as SYGVKD. The V gene lost 4 bases and the J gene lost 3 bases, with 16 bases spanning the gap. The CDR3 has 15 amino acids. The CDR3 spells CAISGAGAIVYEQYF. CDR3 coding DNA: TGTGCCATCAGTGGGGCCGGGGCTATCGTCTACGAGCAGTACTTC.

This clonotype has more than one count but fewer than ten. The V call is TRBV27, the J call TRBJ1-6; 8 bases fit TRBD1. CDR1 is MNHEY and CDR2 is SMNVEV in the germline V gene (reference sequence). Germline trimming cut 3 bases from V and 6 bases from J; bases unmatched to any gene: 1. The CDR3 is 14 amino acids. CDR3: CASSLDRVNSPLHF. The CDR3 coding sequence is TGTGCCAGCAGTTTGGACAGGGTTAATTCACCCCTCCACTTT.

CDR3 residues: CASSQGKGTDTQYF. The CDR3 region has the DNA TGTGCCAGCAGCCAAGGGAAGGGGACAGATACGCAGTATTTT. The V gene is TRBV4-2, the J gene TRBJ2-3; maybe TRBD1 (5 bases). This CDR3 spans 14 amino acids. Germline V gene sequence: CDR1 LGHNA, CDR2 YNFKEQ. V was trimmed by 1 base and J by 3 bases, leaving 8 bases between them.

In its sample, this clonotype was seen a few times. V and J are TRBV11-2 and TRBJ2-3; D not certain. The CDR3 loop spans 13 amino acids. The germline V and J ends were trimmed by 2 bases and 3 bases, with 6 bases remaining between them. CDR1 and CDR2 from the germline V gene are SGHAT and FQNNGV. CDR3 DNA: TGTGCCAGCAGCTTATACCTGACAGATACGCAGTATTTT. This encodes CASSLYLTDTQYF.

The V call is TRBV15, the J call TRBJ2-3; D remains ambiguous. Germline CDR1 is LNHNV and CDR2 is YYDKDF (reference sequence). Trimming removed 3 bases at V and 4 bases at J, with 8 bases between. CDR3 length: 13 amino acids. CDR3 in amino acids: CATSSTPPDTQYF. CDR3 DNA sequence: TGTGCCACCAGCAGTACCCCTCCAGATACGCAGTATTTT.

V gene TRBV6-1 combines with J gene TRBJ1-1; perhaps TRBD1 as D (5 bases). V was trimmed by 2 bases and J by 9 bases, leaving 16 bases between them. CDR1 is MNHNS, CDR2 SASEGT, per germline. The CDR3 extends over 14 amino acids. The CDR3 sequence: CASSEQGANDKAFF. As DNA, the CDR3 is TGTGCCAGCAGTGAACAGGGCGCAAATGACAAAGCTTTCTTT.

The chain has TRBV7-3 and TRBJ1-2, with a weak D call TRBD1 (6 bases). Germline assignment: CDR1 SGHTA and CDR2 FQGTGA. The CDR3 has 13 residues. V was shortened by 5 bases and J by 6 bases, with 13 bases between the two germline ends. Written as DNA, the CDR3 is TGTGCCAGCAGCCAACAGGGCACCCATGGCTACACCTTC. As protein: CASSQQGTHGYTF.

This clonotype was found a few times. The chain links TRBV5-1 to TRBJ2-3, with D unresolved. Germline V lookup: CDR1 SGHRS, CDR2 YFSETQ. V gave up 4 bases and J gave up 0 bases, with 15 bases separating them. The CDR3 spans 16 residues. The CDR3 loop is CASSQARATSTDTQYF. The DNA for the CDR3 is TGCGCCAGCAGCCAAGCTAGAGCCACTAGCACAGATACGCAGTATTTT.

There are a few counts of this clonotype. The chain couples TRBV5-1 to TRBJ2-7, with TRBD1 as a possible D gene (6 bases). Trimming cost V 4 bases and J 2 bases, with 19 bases left between them. Germline CDR1 SGHRS, CDR2 YFSETQ. This CDR3 is built from 16 residues. CDR3 DNA: TGCGCCAGCAGCGCACTCATTAACAGGGTTACCTACGAGCAGTACTTC. It yields the protein CASSALINRVTYEQYF.

The chain carries TRBV11-2 and TRBJ2-1; D is unclear. Trimming took 5 bases from V and 8 from J, leaving 19 bases between them. CDR3 size: 15 residues. Germline V gene sequence: CDR1 SGHAT, CDR2 FQNNGV. The CDR3 DNA is TGTGCCAGCAGCCTTCTAGTGCAACCTACAGATGAGCAGTTCTTC. Amino acids: CASSLLVQPTDEQFF.

This clonotype was counted ten times or more. This sequence joins TRBV10-3 and TRBJ2-5; maybe TRBD1 (5 bases). The CDR3 extends over 12 amino acids. Germline V lookup: CDR1 ENHRY, CDR2 SYGVKD. V was pared by 4 bases and J by 4 bases, with 7 bases between. The CDR3, as DNA: TGTGCCATCAGTGGGACAACAGAGACCCAGTACTTC. It specifies CAISGTTETQYF.

This clonotype was found many times. The chain links TRBV6-6 to TRBJ2-5; TRBD1 agrees at 8 bases. This CDR3 is 13 amino acids long. Looked up from germline, CDR1 is MNHNY and CDR2 is SVGAGI (reference sequence). The ends lost 10 bases at V and 5 bases at J; junction bases unmatched: 9. Here the CDR3 reads CATLRTGTETQYF. The CDR3 DNA reads TGTGCCACCCTAAGGACAGGGACGGAGACCCAGTACTTC.

Here the CDR3 reads CASSYHAGVDTQYF. The CDR3 nucleotides are TGTGCCAGCAGCTATCACGCCGGGGTGGATACGCAGTATTTT. V gene TRBV7-9 combines with J gene TRBJ2-3, with a possible D match to TRBD2 (5 bases). Germline CDR1 is SEHNR and CDR2 is FQNEAQ (reference sequence). Trimming took 4 bases from V and 6 from J, leaving 14 bases between them. The CDR3 covers 14 residues.

This chain connects TRBV27 to TRBJ2-1; 15 bases are a match to TRBD2. The ends lost 4 bases at V and 8 bases at J; junction bases unmatched: 9. The CDR3 covers 17 residues. The germline V gene has CDR1 MNHEY and CDR2 SMNVEV (reference sequence). As DNA, the CDR3 is TGTGCCAGCAGTTGGGGACTAGCGGGAGGCATACATGATGAGCAGTTCTTC. It specifies CASSWGLAGGIHDEQFF.

The table lists this clonotype with a few counts. V gene TRBV6-2 or TRBV6-3 combines with J gene TRBJ2-3; 9 nucleotides line up with TRBD1. After removal of 6 bases from V and 3 bases from J, the junction contained 10 bases not matched to a gene. In germline, CDR1 is MNHEY, CDR2 SVGEGT. This CDR3 is 16 amino acids long. The CDR3, as DNA: TGTGCCAGCAGGACTAGGGACAGGGTCGTGACAGATACGCAGTATTTT. Its translation is CASRTRDRVVTDTQYF.

In its sample, this clonotype was seen a few times. This chain joins TRBV5-4 and TRBJ2-7, with 9 bases that match TRBD2. CDR3 length equals 14 residues. Per the germline V gene, CDR1 is SGHNT and CDR2 is YYREEE (reference sequence). Trimming at V came to 4 bases and at J to 0 bases, leaving 2 bases not matched to a gene. CDR3 loop: CASSNSGSSYEQYF. In DNA form, the CDR3 reads TGTGCCAGCAGCAATAGCGGGAGCTCCTACGAGCAGTACTTC.